Many counts were recorded for the clone carrying this T cell receptor beta chain. What it binds is unknown. This record comes from a study of T cells in Graves' hyperthyroidism and ophthalmopathy. Study context: Peripheral blood was obtained at initial diagnosis, preceding any treatment.

Amplification of TCR beta CDR3 regions used RNA as the template. The TCR CDR3 first-round RT-PCR relied on the HTBI primer set. MiXCR, run by TCRdb on the multiplex PCR reads, gives a single entry per CDR3 protein. Here the sample spans about 640,000 distinct CDR3 sequences, roughly 15% being singletons. Study-wide points: The model anticipated ophthalmopathy a median approximately 6.6 months pre-onset.

Orbital computed tomography, thyroid ultrasound, serum thyroxine and TRAb, and clinical symptoms together informed the diagnoses. The CDR3 consists of 11 residues. CDR1 and CDR2 from the germline V gene are LGHDT and YNNKEL (reference sequence). The V and J ends lost 1 base and 5 bases respectively, with 2 bases between them. Source material: blood. V gene TRBV3-1 combines with J gene TRBJ2-5; unclear D gene. The receptor was isolated from a woman aged 50 to 60 with Graves' ophthalmopathy. CDR3 region: CASSQGETQYF. The CDR3 region has the DNA TGTGCCAGCAGCCAAGGGGAGACCCAGTACTTC.